Below are 25 T cell receptor beta chains sequenced from a single sample in a study of shared clonotypes between healthy human individuals. Only in-frame clones appear in the TCRdb table, and some are missing; sequencing was by immunoSEQ multiplex PCR. This repertoire shows 600,000 to 750,000 clones, more than 70% found once; its top ten account for about 1.7%. Sample: memory CD4+ T cells sorted from blood. The subset was: CD45RA-negative fraction. Every receptor here comes from a woman aged 25 to 39 in good health.

The rearrangement uses TRBV28 and TRBJ1-2, with 9 bases fitting TRBD1. CDR1 is MDHEN, CDR2 SYDVKM, per germline. V gave up 10 bases and J gave up 8 bases; unmatched junction bases: 11. This CDR3 contains 13 residues. CDR3: CANQPQGAGGYTF. The CDR3 DNA sequence: TGTGCCAACCAGCCACAGGGGGCCGGGGGCTACACCTTC.

The genes are TRBV5-1 and TRBJ2-1, with D possibly TRBD2 on 6 matching bases. The ends were cut back, 3 bases at V and 5 bases at J, with 9 bases in the middle. The germline V gene encodes CDR1 SGHRS and CDR2 YFSETQ. The CDR3 contains 13 residues. The CDR3 sequence is CASSSGLNNEQFF. CDR3 DNA: TGCGCCAGCAGCTCGGGACTTAACAATGAGCAGTTCTTC. The whole variable domain, filled in from reference TRBV5-1 and TRBJ2-1, reads KAGVTQTPRYLIKTRGQQVTLSCSPISGHRSVSWYQQTPGQGLQFLFEYFSETQRNKGNFPGRFSGRQFSNSRSEMNVSTLELGDSALYLCASSSGLNNEQFFGPGTRLTVL.

The rearrangement links TRBV7-9 to TRBJ2-5; 9 bases are a match to TRBD2. The junction had 13 bases not matched to a gene; V was cut back by 5 bases and J by 3 bases. This CDR3 has 17 amino acids. Germline V gene sequence: CDR1 SEHNR, CDR2 FQNEAQ (reference sequence). CDR3 region: CASSPLAWAGGKETQYF. The CDR3 DNA is TGTGCCAGCAGCCCCCTCGCGTGGGCGGGAGGGAAAGAGACCCAGTACTTC.

The CDR3 DNA is TGTGCCAGCAGCCATCCGGGACAGTCCCGAAACACCATATATTTT. It is translated as CASSHPGQSRNTIYF. J is TRBJ1-3 and V is TRBV11-2; TRBD1 matches at 7 bases. CDR1 is SGHAT, CDR2 FQNNGV, per germline. This CDR3 region has 15 residues. The V and J ends lost 5 bases and 5 bases, in that order; junction bases with no gene match: 9. The full variable domain, in which reference TRBV11-2 and TRBJ1-3 provide the parts outside the CDR3, is EAGVAQSPRYKIIEKRQSVAFWCNPISGHATLYWYQQILGQGPKLLIQFQNNGVVDDSQLPKDRFSAERLKGVDSTLKIQPAKLEDSAVYLCASSHPGQSRNTIYFGEGSWLTVV.

This chain joins TRBV6-5 and TRBJ2-1; D may be TRBD1 (6 bases). Germline CDR1 reads MNHEY; CDR2 reads SVGAGI. V lost 6 bases and J 6 bases, leaving 15 bases between the germline ends. The CDR3 sequence is 14 residues long. The CDR3 protein is CASSYRDPLNEQFF. Here the CDR3 DNA reads TGTGCCAGCAGCTACAGGGACCCCCTCAATGAGCAGTTCTTC.

The chain links TRBV4-1 to TRBJ1-4; D is possibly TRBD1 (5 bases). V was clipped by 1 base and J by 1 base, with 10 bases between them. CDR3 size: 16 residues. Germline V gene sequence: CDR1 MGHRA, CDR2 YSYEKL. CDR3: CASSQVGARTNEKLFF. CDR3 DNA sequence: TGCGCCAGCAGCCAAGTAGGGGCGCGAACTAATGAAAAACTGTTTTTT.

This clone appeared once. The chain uses TRBV5-4 and TRBJ1-1, with D maybe TRBD1 (6 bases). The CDR3 extends over 17 amino acids. Trimming shortened V by 3 bases and J by 0 bases, and 18 bases separated the two germline ends. The germline gives CDR1 SGHNT, CDR2 YYREEE (reference sequence). The CDR3 region has the DNA TGTGCCAGCAGCTCAGGAGGGGGGCCTATCATGAACACTGAAGCTTTCTTT. This codes for CASSSGGGPIMNTEAFF.

To note about this clone: Within the sample, other DNA sequences also encode this same CDR3. The rearrangement links TRBV4-1 to TRBJ2-7, with TRBD2 identical over 11 bases. After removal of 1 base from V and 4 bases from J, the junction contained 3 bases not matched to a gene. Germline V CDR1 and CDR2: MGHRA, YSYEKL. The CDR3 consists of 15 residues. The CDR3 bases are TGCGCCAGCAGCCAAGCCGGGACTAGCGGTTACGAGCAGTACTTC. Amino acids: CASSQAGTSGYEQYF.

The chain employs TRBV28 and TRBJ1-1, with unresolved D. Trimming left V 11 bases short and J 7 bases short, with 20 bases between. CDR3 length equals 13 residues. In germline, CDR1 is MDHEN, CDR2 SYDVKM. In nucleotides, the CDR3 is TGTGCCGGGTCCGACATTAACCAAGGTGAAGCTTTCTTT. This translates into CAGSDINQGEAFF.

As concerns this clone: The same CDR3 arises from other DNA sequences in this sample as well. The rearrangement joins TRBV7-2 to TRBJ2-1; 9 bases map to TRBD1. The CDR3 contains 15 residues. The J segment lost 3 bases and the V segment lost 5 bases, leaving 5 bases of the junction unmatched. Germline lookup yields CDR1 SGHTA and CDR2 FQGNSA. CDR3: CASSQDRGDYNEQFF. CDR3 coding DNA: TGTGCCAGCAGCCAAGACAGGGGGGACTACAATGAGCAGTTCTTC. Complete variable domain (other parts from reference TRBV7-2 and TRBJ2-1): GAGVSQSPSNKVTEKGKDVELRCDPISGHTALYWYRQSLGQGLEFLIYFQGNSAPDKSGLPSDRFSAERTGGSVSTLTIQRTQQEDSAVYLCASSQDRGDYNEQFFGPGTRLTVL.

In its sample, this clone was seen a few times. The limits of the CDR3 on the DNA are not certain, so only TCRdb's listed CDR3 is given. V usage is TRBV7-8 and J usage is TRBJ2-3; TRBD2, the table's D call, lacks a check against the DNA. Germline V gene lookup returns CDR1 SGHVS and CDR2 FQNEAQ. The CDR3 spans 14 amino acids, including both terminal residues. The chain's CDR3 is CASSPMWGLGAAYF.

V and J are TRBV6-1 and TRBJ2-7, with D possibly being TRBD2 (6 bases). Trimming removed 7 bases from V and 5 bases from J, with 18 bases in between. Germline loops: CDR1 MNHNS, CDR2 SASEGT. The CDR3 length is 14 residues. The CDR3 here is CASMTGAPGDEQYF. The CDR3 DNA follows: TGTGCCAGCATGACGGGAGCTCCCGGAGACGAGCAGTACTTC.

As regards this clone: In the same sample, other DNA sequences code for this CDR3. The rearrangement uses TRBV30 and TRBJ1-4; D possibly corresponds to TRBD1 (6 bases). The CDR3 extends over 13 amino acids. V was clipped by 0 bases and J by 8 bases, with 10 bases between them. Germline loops: CDR1 GTSNPN, CDR2 SVGIG (reference sequence). Here the CDR3 reads CAWSVQGGEKLFF. The CDR3 DNA reads as TGTGCCTGGAGTGTACAGGGAGGAGAAAAACTGTTTTTT.

V gene TRBV15 combines with J gene TRBJ1-2; D remains unclear. CDR3 length equals 18 residues. Looked up from germline, CDR1 is LNHNV and CDR2 is YYDKDF (reference sequence). V lost 5 bases to trimming and J lost 1 base, with 23 bases between them. CDR3 sequence reads: CATSLVPPRDRGNYGYTF. Here the CDR3 DNA reads TGTGCCACCAGCCTCGTTCCGCCCCGGGATCGGGGTAACTATGGCTACACCTTC.

The chain is built from TRBV18 and TRBJ2-2; D assignment may be TRBD1 or TRBD2 (5 bases each). The CDR3 contains 17 residues. Trimming pared 3 bases from V and 4 bases from J, leaving 18 bases between. CDR1 and CDR2 (germline): KGHSH, LQKENI. The CDR3 DNA follows: TGTGCCAGCTCACCCCAAGGATGGGGGTCGGGCACCGGGGAGCTGTTTTTT. Protein sequence: CASSPQGWGSGTGELFF. The full variable domain, its missing parts supplied by reference TRBV18 and TRBJ2-2, is NAGVMQNPRHLVRRRGQEARLRCSPMKGHSHVYWYRQLPEEGLKFMVYLQKENIIDESGMPKERFSAEFPKEGPSILRIQQVVRGDSAAYFCASSPQGWGSGTGELFFGEGSRLTVL.

The chain carries TRBV6-1 and TRBJ2-5; TRBD2 might be the D (6 bases). The germline V gene has CDR1 MNHNS and CDR2 SASEGT. V was trimmed by 10 bases and J by 3 bases, leaving 18 bases between them. The CDR3 totals 14 residues. The CDR3 is CATLHKWGEETQYF. In DNA form, the CDR3 reads TGTGCCACCCTCCATAAGTGGGGGGAAGAGACCCAGTACTTC.

This chain connects TRBV6-5 to TRBJ1-1, with D possibly matching TRBD1 (6 bases). Trimming shortened V by 4 bases and J by 5 bases, and 17 bases separated the two germline ends. CDR1 is MNHEY and CDR2 is SVGAGI in the germline V gene. This CDR3 spans 15 amino acids. The CDR3 sequence is CASSSPDRPDTEAFF. The CDR3 DNA sequence: TGTGCCAGCAGTTCTCCCGACAGGCCTGATACTGAAGCTTTCTTT.

This chain uses TRBV7-3 with TRBJ2-1; a weak D match, TRBD2 (5 bases). This CDR3 has 14 amino acids. V lost 3 bases, J lost 5 bases, and 11 bases lay in between. The germline gives CDR1 SGHTA, CDR2 FQGTGA. CDR3 nucleotides: TGTGCCAGCAGCTTCCCGGGGTCTAACAATGAGCAGTTCTTC. Amino acid sequence: CASSFPGSNNEQFF.

This clone was recorded at least ten times. This rearrangement joins TRBV6-1 to TRBJ2-1, with D possibly called TRBD1 or TRBD2 (5 bases each). V lost 6 bases to trimming and J lost 1 base, with 10 bases between them. This CDR3 is 14 amino acids long. In germline, CDR1 is MNHNS, CDR2 SASEGT. The CDR3 reads CASSRDQSYNEQFF. CDR3 in DNA: TGTGCCAGCAGCCGGGACCAATCCTACAATGAGCAGTTCTTC.

This chain uses TRBV11-2 with TRBJ2-2, with 12 bases matching TRBD2. The germline V gene has CDR1 SGHAT and CDR2 FQNNGV. CDR3 length equals 17 residues. After removal of 5 bases from V and 4 bases from J, the junction contained 8 bases not matched to a gene. The DNA for the CDR3 is TGTGCCAGCAGCCGCCTCACTAGCGGGAGGTTCACCGGGGAGCTGTTTTTT. Translated: CASSRLTSGRFTGELFF.

This clone came up a few times. The chain couples TRBV6-5 to TRBJ2-5; 7 positions match TRBD1. The CDR3 has 13 residues. The germline gives CDR1 MNHEY, CDR2 SVGAGI. With 4 bases clipped from V and 4 bases from J, the junction kept 3 bases outside the gene matches. The CDR3 DNA sequence: TGTGCCAGCAGTTTACAGGGGCGAGAGACCCAGTACTTC. This translates into CASSLQGRETQYF.

The V and J genes are TRBV6-6 and TRBJ1-4; 11 nucleotides match TRBD1. CDR3 length: 14 amino acids. CDR1 and CDR2 from the germline V gene are MNHNY and SVGAGI (reference sequence). The V and J ends lost 5 bases and 5 bases, in that order; junction bases with no gene match: 1. This CDR3 is CASSGDRGNEKLFF. CDR3 nucleotides: TGTGCCAGCAGTGGGGACAGGGGGAATGAAAAACTGTTTTTT.

The V call is TRBV27, the J call TRBJ2-7, with 9 positions matching TRBD1. The CDR3 extends over 16 amino acids. Germline V gene lookup returns CDR1 MNHEY and CDR2 SMNVEV (reference sequence). Trimming at V came to 5 bases and at J to 5 bases, leaving 13 bases not matched to a gene. In DNA, the CDR3 is TGTGCCAGCAGTCCCCGCCCGGGACAGGGCCCCCACGAGCAGTACTTC. Protein: CASSPRPGQGPHEQYF.

The rearrangement joins TRBV6-5 to TRBJ2-7, with D possibly TRBD1 on 5 matching bases. V gave up 6 bases and J gave up 4 bases, with 19 bases separating them. CDR3 length: 15 residues. CDR1 MNHEY and CDR2 SVGAGI come from the germline V gene. The CDR3 DNA reads as TGTGCCAGCAGGGCAGGGTTTGGGCGAGATTACGAGCAGTACTTC. Its protein is CASRAGFGRDYEQYF.

J is TRBJ1-1 and V is TRBV6-5; tentatively, D is TRBD1 (5 bases). V was cut by 5 bases and J by 1 base, with 8 bases left in between. The CDR3 spans 13 residues. Looked up from germline, CDR1 is MNHEY and CDR2 is SVGAGI. The CDR3 DNA reads as TGTGCCAGCAGTAACCAGGGGAACACTGAAGCTTTCTTT. This encodes CASSNQGNTEAFF.